These 8 T cell receptor beta chains were all obtained from the same sample, sequenced in a study of cytomegalovirus exposure and HLA in healthy donors. The PCR used 60 Vbeta and 13 Jbeta primers. Clones were sequenced by immunoSEQ multiplex PCR, and TCRdb holds only the in-frame ones, with some missing. The table records about 160,000 clones, around 76% of them present only once. Sequenced material: PBMCs. The receptors were gathered from a female donor in good health and CMV-seronegative.

The rearrangement uses TRBV6-1 and TRBJ1-5; the D is unclear. This CDR3 is built from 15 residues. Germline V gives CDR1 MNHNS, CDR2 SASEGT. Trimming stripped 3 bases from V and 7 bases from J, with 16 bases between. The CDR3 DNA sequence: TGTGCCAGCAGTGAGAGGAGGAGGGCTGGGCAGCCCCAGCATTTT. It translates to CASSERRRAGQPQHF.

The chain is built from TRBV30 and TRBJ1-4; D gene ambiguous. V lost 4 bases to trimming and J lost 8 bases, with 14 bases between them. CDR3 length: 13 residues. Germline CDR1 reads GTSNPN; CDR2 reads SVGIG (reference sequence). The CDR3 sequence is CAWNTGRGEKLFF. For the CDR3, the DNA is TGTGCCTGGAATACGGGGAGAGGCGAAAAACTGTTTTTT.

The chain links TRBV7-2 to TRBJ2-7; TRBD2 is a possible D gene (5 bases). CDR1 is SGHTA, CDR2 FQGNSA, per germline. V lost 6 bases, J lost 2 bases, and 14 bases lay in between. This CDR3 is 14 amino acids long. The CDR3 here is CASRPGGSTYEQYF. In DNA, the CDR3 is TGTGCCAGCAGACCCGGCGGGTCCACCTACGAGCAGTACTTC.

The chain has TRBV30 and TRBJ1-6, with 7 positions matching TRBD1. J gave up 7 bases and V 3 bases, and 3 bases lay outside the gene matches. CDR1 is GTSNPN and CDR2 is SVGIG in the germline V gene (reference sequence). CDR3 length equals 13 residues. The CDR3 is CAWRGTANSPLHF. The CDR3, as DNA: TGTGCCTGGAGGGGGACAGCAAATTCACCCCTCCACTTT.

The chain employs TRBV11-2 and TRBJ1-6, with D maybe TRBD1 (6 bases). The germline V gene encodes CDR1 SGHAT and CDR2 FQNNGV. V was shortened by 5 bases and J by 8 bases, with 10 bases between the two germline ends. The CDR3 consists of 13 residues. CDR3 residues: CASSPDSYSPLHF. CDR3 nucleotides: TGTGCCAGCAGCCCGGACAGTTATTCACCCCTCCACTTT.

This chain connects TRBV6-6 to TRBJ1-3, with TRBD1 matching 7 bases. CDR3 length: 16 amino acids. V was clipped by 2 bases and J by 2 bases; unmatched bases: 6. CDR1 is MNHNY and CDR2 is SVGAGI in the germline V gene (reference sequence). CDR3 nucleotides: TGTGCCAGCAGTTACCCCGGGACAGAGACTGGAAACACCATATATTTT. Residues: CASSYPGTETGNTIYF.

The rearrangement links TRBV7-8 to TRBJ2-7; TRBD2 is a possible D gene (6 bases). Trimming cost V 5 bases and J 2 bases, with 13 bases left between them. CDR3 length equals 14 residues. Germline assignment: CDR1 SGHVS and CDR2 FQNEAQ. In nucleotides, the CDR3 is TGTGCCAGCAGCACCGGGACTCAAACCTACGAGCAGTACTTC. Its protein product is CASSTGTQTYEQYF.

J is TRBJ1-5 and V is TRBV19, with 7 bases fitting TRBD1. V shed 6 bases and J 0 bases; nucleotides not matched to a gene: 11. This CDR3 has 17 amino acids. CDR1 LNHDA and CDR2 SQIVND come from the germline V gene (reference sequence). CDR3: CASRPRSDRNSNQPQHF. The CDR3 bases are TGTGCCAGTAGACCCCGTTCGGACAGGAATAGCAATCAGCCCCAGCATTTT.